This T cell receptor beta chain was recovered during a study of blood T cell repertoires in COVID-19. At the level of the study: Specimens from acute and convalescent COVID-19 originated in the United States, Italy and Spain. The analysed material was cDNA or gDNA that came from T cells, B-cell-depleted T cells, or PBMCs.

Patients in Seattle were enrolled during active infection, then followed longitudinally. Sequenced by immunoSEQ multiplex PCR; TCRdb stores in-frame clones only, minus some. The table records about 250,000 clones, around 90% of them present only once. The germline CDR1 and CDR2 sequences are KGHSH and LQKENI. The V and J ends lost 2 bases and 0 bases respectively, with 8 bases between them. The length of the CDR3 is 15 residues. The specimen was peripheral blood. J is TRBJ1-3 and V is TRBV18, with D tentatively TRBD1 (5 bases). This clonotype was sampled from a man aged 25 to 40 with COVID-19, enrolled during active disease. CDR3 sequence: CASSPAGYSGNTIYF. In DNA form, the CDR3 reads TGTGCCAGCTCACCAGCAGGGTACTCTGGAAACACCATATATTTT.